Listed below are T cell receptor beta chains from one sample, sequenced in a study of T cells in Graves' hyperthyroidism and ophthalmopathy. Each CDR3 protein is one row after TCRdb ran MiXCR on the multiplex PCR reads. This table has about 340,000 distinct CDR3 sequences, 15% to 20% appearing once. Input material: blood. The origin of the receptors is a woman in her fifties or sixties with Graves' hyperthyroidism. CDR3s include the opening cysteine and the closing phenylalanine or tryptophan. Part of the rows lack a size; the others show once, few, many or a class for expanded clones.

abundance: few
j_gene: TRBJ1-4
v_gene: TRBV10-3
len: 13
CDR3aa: CAISIDRDEKLFF

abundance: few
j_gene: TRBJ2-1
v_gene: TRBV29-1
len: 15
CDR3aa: CSVEDHRGRADEQFF

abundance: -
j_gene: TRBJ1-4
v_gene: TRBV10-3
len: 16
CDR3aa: CAISESAGRANEKLFF

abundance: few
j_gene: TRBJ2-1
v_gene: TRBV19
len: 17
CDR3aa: CASSMGWSSSSYNEQFF

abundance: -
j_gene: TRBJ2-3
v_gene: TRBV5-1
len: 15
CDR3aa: CASRTTSVTTDTQYF

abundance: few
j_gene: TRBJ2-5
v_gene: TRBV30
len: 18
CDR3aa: CAWSVVLVPRGSRETQYF

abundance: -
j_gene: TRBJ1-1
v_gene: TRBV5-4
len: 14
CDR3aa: CASSLRAHTTEAFF

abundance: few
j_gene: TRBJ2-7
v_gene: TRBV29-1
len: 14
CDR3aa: CSVEVVRGDRKQYF

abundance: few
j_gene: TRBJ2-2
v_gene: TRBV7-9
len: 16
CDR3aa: CASSLRDGTGTGELFF

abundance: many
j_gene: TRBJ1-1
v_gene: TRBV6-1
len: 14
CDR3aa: CASSGPGVNTEAFF

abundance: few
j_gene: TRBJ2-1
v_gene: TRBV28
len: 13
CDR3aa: CASRTVSYNEQFF

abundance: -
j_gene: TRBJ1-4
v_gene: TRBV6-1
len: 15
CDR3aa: CASSEQDRDQEKLFF

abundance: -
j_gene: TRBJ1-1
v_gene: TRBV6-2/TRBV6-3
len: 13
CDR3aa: CTSSVMRSAEAFF

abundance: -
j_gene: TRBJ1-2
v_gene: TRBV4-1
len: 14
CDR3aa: CASSQPGQLYGYTF

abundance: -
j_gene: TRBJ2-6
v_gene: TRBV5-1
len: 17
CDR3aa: CASSQVPGPAGANVLTF

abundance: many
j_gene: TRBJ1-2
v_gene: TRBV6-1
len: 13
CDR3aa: CASSSRDSLGYTF

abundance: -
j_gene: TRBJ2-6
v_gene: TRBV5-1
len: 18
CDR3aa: CASSLVGQGFSGANVLTF

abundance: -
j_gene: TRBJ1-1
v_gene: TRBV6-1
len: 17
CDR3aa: CASSPPEGTHSATEAFF

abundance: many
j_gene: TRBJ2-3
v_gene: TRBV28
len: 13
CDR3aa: CASSRTGPDTQYF

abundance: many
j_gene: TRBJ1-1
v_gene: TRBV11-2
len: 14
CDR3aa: CASSQPQGKHEAFF

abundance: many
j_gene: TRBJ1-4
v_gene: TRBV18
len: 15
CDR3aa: CASSLTETLTEKLFF

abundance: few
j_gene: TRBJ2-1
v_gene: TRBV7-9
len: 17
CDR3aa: CASSPTLGTNSYNEQFF

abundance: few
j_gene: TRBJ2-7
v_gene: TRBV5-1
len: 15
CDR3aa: CASSGGQDYSYEQYF

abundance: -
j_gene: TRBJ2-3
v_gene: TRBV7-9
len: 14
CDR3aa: CASSGDRDEDTQYF

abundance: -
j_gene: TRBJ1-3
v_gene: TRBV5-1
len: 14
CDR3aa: CASSGSDSGNTIYF

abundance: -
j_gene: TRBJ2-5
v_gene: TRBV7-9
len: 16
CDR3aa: CASSLVALAGQETQYF

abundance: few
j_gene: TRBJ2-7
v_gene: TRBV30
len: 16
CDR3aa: CAWSPLSRYRTGEQYF

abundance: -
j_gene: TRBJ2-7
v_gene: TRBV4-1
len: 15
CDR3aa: CASSQDSGGTYEQYF

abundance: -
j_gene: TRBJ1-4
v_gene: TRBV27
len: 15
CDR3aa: CASSLEGQHNEKLFF

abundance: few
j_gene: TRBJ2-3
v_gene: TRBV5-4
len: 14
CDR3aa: CASRHNPSGDTQYF

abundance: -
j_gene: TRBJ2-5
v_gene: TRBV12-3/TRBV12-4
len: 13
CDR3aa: CASSLKWSETQYF

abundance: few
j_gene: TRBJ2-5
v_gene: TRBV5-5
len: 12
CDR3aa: CASSNSGETQYF

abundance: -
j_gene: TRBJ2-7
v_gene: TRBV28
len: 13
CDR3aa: CASSFGHWNEQYF

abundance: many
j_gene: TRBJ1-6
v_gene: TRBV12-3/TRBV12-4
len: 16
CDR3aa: CASSYGQGSGNSPLHF